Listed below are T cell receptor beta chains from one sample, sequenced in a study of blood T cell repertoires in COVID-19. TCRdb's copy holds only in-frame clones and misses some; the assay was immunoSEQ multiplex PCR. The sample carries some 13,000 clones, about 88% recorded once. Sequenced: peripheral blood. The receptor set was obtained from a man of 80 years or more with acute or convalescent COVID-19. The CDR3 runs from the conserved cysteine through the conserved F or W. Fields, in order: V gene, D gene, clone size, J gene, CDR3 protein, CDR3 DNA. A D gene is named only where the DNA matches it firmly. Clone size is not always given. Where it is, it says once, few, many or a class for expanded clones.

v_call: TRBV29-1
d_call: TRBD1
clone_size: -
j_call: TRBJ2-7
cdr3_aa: CSVVPLLGRGRREQYF
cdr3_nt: TGCAGCGTTGTCCCCCTTTTAGGCAGGGGGCGTCGTGAGCAGTACTTC

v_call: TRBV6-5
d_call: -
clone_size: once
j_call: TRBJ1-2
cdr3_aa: CASSSDSTSGYTF
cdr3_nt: TGTGCCAGCAGCTCCGACAGTACTTCTGGCTACACCTTC

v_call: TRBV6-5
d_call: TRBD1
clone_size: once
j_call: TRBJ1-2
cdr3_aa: CASSQDREYGYTF
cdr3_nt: TGTGCCAGCAGCCAGGACAGGGAGTATGGCTACACCTTC

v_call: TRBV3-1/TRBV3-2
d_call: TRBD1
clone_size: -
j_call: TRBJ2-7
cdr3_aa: CASSQADRGSHF
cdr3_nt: TGTGCCAGCAGCCAAGCAGACAGGGGCTCGCACTTC

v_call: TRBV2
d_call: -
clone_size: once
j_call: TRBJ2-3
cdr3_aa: CASRFGEADTQYF
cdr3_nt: TGTGCCAGCAGGTTCGGGGAGGCAGATACGCAGTATTTT

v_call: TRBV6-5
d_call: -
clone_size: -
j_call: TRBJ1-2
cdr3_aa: CASSQGYYGYTF
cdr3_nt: TGTGCCAGCAGTCAGGGTTACTATGGCTACACCTTC

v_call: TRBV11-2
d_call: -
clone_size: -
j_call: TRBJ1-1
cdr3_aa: CASSRRGGSNTEAFF
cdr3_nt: TGTGCCAGCAGCCGGAGGGGGGGCTCCAACACTGAAGCTTTCTTT

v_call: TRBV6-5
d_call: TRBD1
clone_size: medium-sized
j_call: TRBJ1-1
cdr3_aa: CASRRQGAPNTEAFF
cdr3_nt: TGTGCCAGCAGAAGACAGGGGGCGCCGAACACTGAAGCTTTCTTT

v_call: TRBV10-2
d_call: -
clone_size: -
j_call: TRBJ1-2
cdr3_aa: CASSEGVTGYTF
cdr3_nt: TGCGCCAGCAGTGAAGGAGTTACTGGCTACACCTTC

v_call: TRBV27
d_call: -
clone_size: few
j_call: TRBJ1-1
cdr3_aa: CASSLLGRGPNTEAFF
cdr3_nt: TGTGCCAGCAGTTTATTAGGGCGGGGCCCGAACACTGAAGCTTTCTTT

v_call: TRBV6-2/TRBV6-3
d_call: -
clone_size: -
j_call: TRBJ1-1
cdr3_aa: CASSYGQNTEAFF
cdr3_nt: TGTGCCAGCAGTTACGGGCAGAACACTGAAGCTTTCTTT

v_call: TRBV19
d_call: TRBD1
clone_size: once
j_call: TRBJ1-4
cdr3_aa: CASRGDRREKLFF
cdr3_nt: TGTGCCAGTAGAGGGGACAGGAGAGAAAAACTGTTTTTT

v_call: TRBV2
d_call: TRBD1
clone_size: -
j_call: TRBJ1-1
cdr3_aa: CASIDAGTGGAAFF
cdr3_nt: TGTGCCAGCATTGACGCCGGGACAGGGGGCGCGGCTTTCTTT

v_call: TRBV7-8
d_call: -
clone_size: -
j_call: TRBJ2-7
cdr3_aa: CASSLGGPYSGEQYF
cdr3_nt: TGTGCCAGCAGCTTAGGGGGGCCGTACTCGGGCGAGCAGTACTTC

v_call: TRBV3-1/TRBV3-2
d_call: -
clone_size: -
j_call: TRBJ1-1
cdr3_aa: CASSPGHMNTEAFF
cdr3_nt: TGTGCCAGCAGCCCGGGACATATGAACACTGAAGCTTTCTTT

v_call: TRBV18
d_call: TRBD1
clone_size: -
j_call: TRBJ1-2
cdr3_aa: CASSPGTGRTYGYTF
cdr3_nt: TGTGCCAGCTCACCTGGGACAGGGCGGACCTATGGCTACACCTTC

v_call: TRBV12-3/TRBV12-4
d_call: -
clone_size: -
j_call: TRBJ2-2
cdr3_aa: CASSSQNTGELFF
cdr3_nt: TGTGCCAGCAGTTCACAGAACACCGGGGAGCTGTTTTTT

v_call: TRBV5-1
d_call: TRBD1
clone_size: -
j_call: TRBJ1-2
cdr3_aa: CASSSGQAGGYTF
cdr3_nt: TGCGCCAGCAGCTCCGGACAGGCGGGTGGCTACACCTTC

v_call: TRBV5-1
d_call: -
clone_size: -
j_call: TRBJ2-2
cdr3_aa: CASSLPANTGELFF
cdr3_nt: TGCGCCAGCAGCTTGCCTGCGAACACCGGGGAGCTGTTTTTT